The rows below give T cell receptor beta chains drawn from one sample of a study of blood T cells in healthy people across ages. TCRdb re-derived calls from the 5' RACE reads in MiXCR, one entry per CDR3 protein. The sample lists 1,500,000 or so distinct CDR3 sequences, approximately 59% occurring once. Sequencing was performed on blood. The receptors derive from a man aged 18 to 35 in good health. Each CDR3 is given with its conserved first and last residue.

v_call	j_call	cdr3_aa
TRBV6-5	TRBJ1-1	CASLLVVNTEAFF
TRBV5-1	TRBJ1-1	CASSWGTAPEAFF
TRBV11-2	TRBJ1-4	CASSLFEKLFF
TRBV4-2	-	CASSQGLAGGDEETQYF
TRBV4-3	TRBJ2-5	CASSQGTGQRETQYF
TRBV6-5	TRBJ1-6	CASSYAQGRSPLHF
TRBV7-9	TRBJ2-5	CASSSPFGGVEETQYF
TRBV6-1	TRBJ1-2	CASSETRDREIGNYGYTF
TRBV3-1	TRBJ2-1	CASSQTGGQGVIDEQFF
TRBV12-3/TRBV12-4	TRBJ2-1	CASRQPGENEQFF
TRBV11-2	TRBJ2-7	CASRQVSYEQYF
TRBV12-3/TRBV12-4	-	CASSPQDQGSDEQYF
TRBV20-1	TRBJ2-1	CSARTSKNEQFF
TRBV29-1	TRBJ2-2	CSVRPDTNTGELFF
TRBV7-9	TRBJ2-4	CASSLAGTGAPRNIQYF
TRBV4-1	TRBJ2-5	CASSSSRDQETQYF